This TCR beta chain was retrieved from a study of blood T cell repertoires in COVID-19. Study information: Researchers got acute and convalescent COVID-19 samples from the United States, Italy and Spain.

CDR3 size: 14 residues. The germline V gene encodes CDR1 MNHEY and CDR2 SMNVEV (reference sequence). J lost 6 bases, V lost 5 bases, and 9 bases had no gene match. Here immunoSEQ multiplex PCR was the method, and the copy in TCRdb shows in-frame clones only, minus some. This table has about 260,000 clones, approximately 83% appearing once. J is TRBJ2-7 and V is TRBV27; 8 positions match TRBD2. The source is a human donor in a cohort sampled during active COVID-19. Sequenced input: peripheral blood. CDR3 nucleotides: TGTGCCAGCAGTCGGGAGGGCCAGAGAGGCGAGCAGTACTTC. It encodes CASSREGQRGEQYF.